This T cell receptor beta chain was recovered during a study of blood T cell repertoires in COVID-19. As for the study in general: The origin of the acute and convalescent COVID-19 samples was the United States, Italy and Spain. Sources were T cells, B-cell-depleted T cells, or PBMCs; the material itself was cDNA or gDNA.

Trimming shortened V by 6 bases and J by 3 bases, and 11 bases separated the two germline ends. The CDR3 is 13 residues long. In the original workflow: From reference gene primer amplification, estimates of nucleated cell counts were derived. The table came from immunoSEQ multiplex PCR; TCRdb's copy has only in-frame clones and leaves some out. From that table come the V and J calls and clone size; the DNA was used to work out D and trimming. This repertoire shows about 350,000 clones, 86% found once; its top ten account for just over 7%. The Seattle patients joined while their infection was active and were tracked longitudinally afterward.

The material sequenced was peripheral blood. This receptor was identified in a woman aged 60-70 years with COVID-19, enrolled during active disease. The chain recombines TRBV12-3 or TRBV12-4 with TRBJ1-1, with D hard to call. For the CDR3, the DNA is TGTGCCAGCAGCCCGAACTTGGACACTGAAGCTTTCTTT. This encodes CASSPNLDTEAFF.